The 8 T cell receptor beta chains presented below share a single source sample, sequenced in a study of T cell responses to AZD1222 COVID-19 vaccine. Libraries were prepared by immunoSEQ multiplex PCR; TCRdb keeps only in-frame clonotypes and omits some of them. The table records around 120,000 clones, around 94% of them present only once. The sample was peripheral blood, taken on day 0 of AZD1222 vaccination. The receptor set was obtained from an adult in good health.

The chain combines TRBV2 with TRBJ1-1; D remains unclear. The CDR3 covers 16 residues. Trimming left V 4 bases short and J 1 base short, with 16 bases between. From germline, CDR1 is SNHLY and CDR2 FYNNEI. The CDR3 DNA is TGTGCCAGCAGTGTTACGCTGGTCAAATCGAACACTGAAGCTTTCTTT. Protein sequence: CASSVTLVKSNTEAFF.

In this sample, this clone turned up once. The chain has TRBV6-4 and TRBJ1-2; weak D call: TRBD1 (5 bases). Germline V gives CDR1 MRHNA, CDR2 SNTAGT. This CDR3 spans 14 amino acids. Deletions cut 5 bases from V and 8 bases from J, with 18 bases between. The CDR3 nucleotides are TGTGCCAGCAGTCGCATACCGGGACCTCGGGGCTACACCTTC. Translating gives CASSRIPGPRGYTF.

This chain joins TRBV5-4 and TRBJ1-2; D not resolved. This CDR3 is built from 13 residues. Germline values: CDR1 SGHNT, CDR2 YYREEE (reference sequence). Trimming left V 5 bases short and J 0 bases short, with 8 bases between. The CDR3 DNA reads as TGTGCCAGCAGTTTTGGGGCTAACTATGGCTACACCTTC. This sequence encodes CASSFGANYGYTF.

V is TRBV7-3 and J is TRBJ1-6, with D hard to call. The CDR3 runs 13 residues. CDR1 SGHTA and CDR2 FQGTGA come from the germline V gene. Trimming took off 5 bases at V and 10 bases at J, with 12 bases between the two ends. The CDR3 DNA follows: TGTGCCAGCAGCCCCCTGACGCGCTCACCCCTCCACTTT. Protein sequence: CASSPLTRSPLHF.

The chain is built from TRBV9 and TRBJ1-4; tentative D call: TRBD1 (6 bases). Trimming shortened V by 3 bases and J by 12 bases, and 12 bases separated the two germline ends. Germline V gives CDR1 SGDLS, CDR2 YYNGEE. This CDR3 region has 12 residues. This CDR3 reads CASSATGRELFF. The DNA for the CDR3 is TGTGCCAGCAGCGCCACAGGGAGGGAACTGTTTTTT.

This clone was counted a single time. The chain combines TRBV9 with TRBJ1-1; 8 bases fit TRBD1. V was pared by 2 bases and J by 0 bases, with 3 bases of the junction left unmatched. CDR3 length equals 15 residues. CDR1 and CDR2 (germline): SGDLS, YYNGEE. The chain's CDR3 is CASSVTGGLNTEAFF. The CDR3 DNA is TGTGCCAGCAGCGTTACAGGGGGGCTGAACACTGAAGCTTTCTTT.

The rearrangement joins TRBV25-1 to TRBJ2-5; 8 positions agree with TRBD2. Germline values: CDR1 MGHDK, CDR2 SYGVNS. The CDR3 has 15 residues. V lost 3 bases and J lost 0; bases outside the gene matches: 3. The CDR3, as DNA: TGTGCCAGCAGTGATCGGGGGGGGTACCAAGAGACCCAGTACTTC. The encoded protein is CASSDRGGYQETQYF.

This chain connects TRBV6-5 to TRBJ2-7; TRBD1 might be the D (5 bases). The V gene lost 6 bases and the J gene lost 7 bases, with 10 bases spanning the gap. In germline, CDR1 is MNHEY, CDR2 SVGAGI. The CDR3 is 11 residues long. The CDR3 DNA reads TGTGCCAGCAGCGACAGTGGGGAGCAGTACTTC. It codes for CASSDSGEQYF.